This TCR beta chain was sequenced during a study of T cell responses to AZD1222 COVID-19 vaccine. Clones were read by immunoSEQ multiplex PCR, and TCRdb kept only the in-frame ones, dropping some. The sample gives 200,000 or so clones, about nine tenths of which show up once; 2.7% is in the top ten. The CDR3 consists of 14 residues. The V gene's germline CDR1 is MNHEY and CDR2 SVGEGT. V was trimmed by 3 bases and J by 4 bases, leaving 12 bases between them. The chain employs TRBV6-2 or TRBV6-3 and TRBJ1-1, with D unresolved. Material: peripheral blood, obtained on day 0 of MenACWY control vaccination. The receptor was derived from an adult in good health. The CDR3 is CASSYPSAGTEAFF. CDR3 DNA sequence: TGTGCCAGCAGTTATCCTTCAGCCGGCACTGAAGCTTTCTTT.